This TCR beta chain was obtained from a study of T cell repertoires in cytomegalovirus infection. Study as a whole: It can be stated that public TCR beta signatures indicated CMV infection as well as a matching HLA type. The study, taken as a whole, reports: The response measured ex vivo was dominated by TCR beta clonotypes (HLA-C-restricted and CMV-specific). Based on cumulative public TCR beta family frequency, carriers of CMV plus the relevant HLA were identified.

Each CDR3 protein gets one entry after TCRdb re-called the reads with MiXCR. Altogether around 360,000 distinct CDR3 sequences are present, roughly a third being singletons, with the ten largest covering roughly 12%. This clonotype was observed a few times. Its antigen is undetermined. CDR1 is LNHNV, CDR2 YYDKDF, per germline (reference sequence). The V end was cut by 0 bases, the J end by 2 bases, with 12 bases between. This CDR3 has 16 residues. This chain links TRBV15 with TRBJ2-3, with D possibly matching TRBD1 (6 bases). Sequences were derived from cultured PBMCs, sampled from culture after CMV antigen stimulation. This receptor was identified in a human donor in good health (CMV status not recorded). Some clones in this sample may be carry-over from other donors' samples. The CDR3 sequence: CATSREGASNTDTQYF. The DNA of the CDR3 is TGTGCCACCAGCAGAGAGGGGGCCAGTAACACAGATACGCAGTATTTT.